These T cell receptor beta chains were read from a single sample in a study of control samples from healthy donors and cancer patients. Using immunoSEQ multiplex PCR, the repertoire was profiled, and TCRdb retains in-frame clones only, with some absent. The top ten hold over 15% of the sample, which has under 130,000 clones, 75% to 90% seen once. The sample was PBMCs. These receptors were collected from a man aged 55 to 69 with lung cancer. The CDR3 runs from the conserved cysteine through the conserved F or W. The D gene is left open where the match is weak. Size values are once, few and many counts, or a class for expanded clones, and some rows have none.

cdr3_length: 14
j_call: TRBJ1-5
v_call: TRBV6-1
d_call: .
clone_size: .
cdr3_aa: CASSELYSNQPQHF
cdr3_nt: TGTGCCAGCAGTGAACTGTATAGCAATCAGCCCCAGCATTTT

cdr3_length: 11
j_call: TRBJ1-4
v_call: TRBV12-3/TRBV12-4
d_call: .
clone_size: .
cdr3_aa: CASSLSEKLFF
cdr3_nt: TGTGCCAGCAGTTTGAGTGAAAAACTGTTTTTT

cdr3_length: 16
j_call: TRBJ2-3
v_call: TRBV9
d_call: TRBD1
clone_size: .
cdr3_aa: CASSVQSRGSTDTQYF
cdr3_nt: TGTGCCAGCAGCGTACAGAGCAGGGGGAGCACAGATACGCAGTATTTT

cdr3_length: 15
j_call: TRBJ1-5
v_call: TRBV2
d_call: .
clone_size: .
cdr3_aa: CASRRTDLGNQPQHF
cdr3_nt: TGTGCCAGCAGGAGGACAGACCTGGGCAATCAGCCCCAGCATTTT

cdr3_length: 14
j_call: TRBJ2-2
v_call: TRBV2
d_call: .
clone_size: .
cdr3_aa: CASSDHGRTGELFF
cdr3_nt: TGTGCCAGCAGTGATCACGGACGGACCGGGGAGCTGTTTTTT

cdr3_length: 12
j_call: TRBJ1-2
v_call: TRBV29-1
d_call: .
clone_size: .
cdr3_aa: CSVGGTNYGYTF
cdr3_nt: TGCAGCGTTGGGGGGACGAACTATGGCTACACCTTC

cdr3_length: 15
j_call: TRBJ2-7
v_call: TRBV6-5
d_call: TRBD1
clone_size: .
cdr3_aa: CASSYGGQGAYEQYF
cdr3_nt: TGTGCCAGCAGTTACGGGGGACAGGGGGCCTACGAGCAGTACTTC

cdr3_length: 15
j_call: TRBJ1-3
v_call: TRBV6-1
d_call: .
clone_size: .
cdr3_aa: CASSEDRYSGNTIYF
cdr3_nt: TGTGCCAGCAGTGAAGACAGATACTCTGGAAACACCATATATTTT

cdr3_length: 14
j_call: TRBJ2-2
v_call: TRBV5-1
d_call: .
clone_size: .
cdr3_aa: CASSTRTDTGELFF
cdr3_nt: TGCGCCAGCAGCACCCGGACAGACACCGGGGAGCTGTTTTTT

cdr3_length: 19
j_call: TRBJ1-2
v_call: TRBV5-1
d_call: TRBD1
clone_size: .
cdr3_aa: CASSLARMRSPDRGDGYTF
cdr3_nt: TGCGCCAGCAGCTTGGCCAGGATGAGAAGTCCGGACAGGGGAGACGGCTACACCTTC

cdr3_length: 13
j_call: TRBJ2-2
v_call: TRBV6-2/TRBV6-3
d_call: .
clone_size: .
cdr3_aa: CASSYLNTGELFF
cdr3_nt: TGTGCCAGCAGTTACTTAAACACCGGGGAGCTGTTTTTT

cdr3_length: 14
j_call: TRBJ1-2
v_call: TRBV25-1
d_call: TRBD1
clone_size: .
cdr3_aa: CASSEGTGLYGYTF
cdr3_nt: TGTGCCAGCAGCGAGGGGACAGGCTTGTATGGCTACACCTTC

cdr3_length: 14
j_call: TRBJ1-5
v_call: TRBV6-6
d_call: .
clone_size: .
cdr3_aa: CASTIGGGDQPQHF
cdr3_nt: TGTGCCAGCACGATTGGGGGAGGTGATCAGCCCCAGCATTTT

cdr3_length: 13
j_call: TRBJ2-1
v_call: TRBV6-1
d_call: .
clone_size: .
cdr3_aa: CASSEKGLGEQFF
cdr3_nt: TGTGCCAGCAGTGAAAAGGGTCTCGGTGAGCAGTTCTTC

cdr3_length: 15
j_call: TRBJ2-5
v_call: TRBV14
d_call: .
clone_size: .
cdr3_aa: CASSLILHTQETQYF
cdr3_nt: TGTGCCAGCAGCCTAATTTTGCACACTCAAGAGACCCAGTACTTC

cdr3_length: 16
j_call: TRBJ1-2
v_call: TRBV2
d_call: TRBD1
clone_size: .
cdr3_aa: CASSDPGQGTSYGYTF
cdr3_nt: TGTGCCAGCAGTGATCCGGGACAGGGGACCTCCTATGGCTACACCTTC

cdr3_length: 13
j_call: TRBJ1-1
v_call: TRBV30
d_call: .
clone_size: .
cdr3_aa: CALERGYNTEAFF
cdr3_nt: TGTGCCCTAGAACGGGGATATAACACTGAAGCTTTCTTT

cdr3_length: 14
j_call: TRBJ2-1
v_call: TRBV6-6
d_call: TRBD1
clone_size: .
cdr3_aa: CASSYNRGLNEQFF
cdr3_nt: TGTGCCAGCAGTTATAACAGGGGGCTGAATGAGCAGTTCTTC

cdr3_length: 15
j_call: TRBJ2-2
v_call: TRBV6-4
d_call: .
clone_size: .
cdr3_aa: CASSAGTRRTGELFF
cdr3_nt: TGTGCCAGCAGTGCCGGGACTCGGAGGACCGGGGAGCTGTTTTTT

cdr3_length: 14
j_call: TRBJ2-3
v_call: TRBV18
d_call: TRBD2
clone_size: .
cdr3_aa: CASSLSGGPDTQYF
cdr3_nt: TGTGCCAGCTCACTGAGCGGGGGTCCAGATACGCAGTATTTT

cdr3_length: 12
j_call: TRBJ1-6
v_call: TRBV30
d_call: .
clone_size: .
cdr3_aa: CAWREVNSPLHF
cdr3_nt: TGTGCCTGGAGGGAGGTTAATTCACCCCTCCACTTT

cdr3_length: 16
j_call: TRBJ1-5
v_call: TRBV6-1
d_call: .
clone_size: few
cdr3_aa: CASSDGGGGSNQPQHF
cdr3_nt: TGTGCCAGCAGTGATGGGGGTGGTGGCAGCAATCAGCCCCAGCATTTT

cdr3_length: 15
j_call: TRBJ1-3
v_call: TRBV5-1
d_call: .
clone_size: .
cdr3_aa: CASSLVAGSGNTIYF
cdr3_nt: TGCGCCAGCAGCTTGGTAGCAGGGTCTGGAAACACCATATATTTT

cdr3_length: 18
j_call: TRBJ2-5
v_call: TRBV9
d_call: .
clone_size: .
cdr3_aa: CASSPSGRTGTGQETQYF
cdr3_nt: TGTGCCAGCAGCCCGTCGGGGCGTACGGGAACGGGGCAAGAGACCCAGTACTTC

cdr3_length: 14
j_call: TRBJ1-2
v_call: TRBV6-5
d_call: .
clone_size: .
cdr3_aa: CASSPGRDIYGYTF
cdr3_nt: TGTGCCAGCAGTCCCGGACGGGACATCTATGGCTACACCTTC

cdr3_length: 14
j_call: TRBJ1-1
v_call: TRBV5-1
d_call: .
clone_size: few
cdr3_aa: CASSPGNANTEAFF
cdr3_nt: TGCGCCAGCAGCCCGGGTAACGCGAACACTGAAGCTTTCTTT

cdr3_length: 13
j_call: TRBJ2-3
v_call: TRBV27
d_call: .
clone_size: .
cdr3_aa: CASKIAGTDTQYF
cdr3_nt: TGTGCCAGCAAAATAGCAGGCACAGATACGCAGTATTTT

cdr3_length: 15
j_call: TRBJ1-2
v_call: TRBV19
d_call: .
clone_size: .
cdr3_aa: CASSIDQGPTRGYTF
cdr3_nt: TGTGCCAGTAGTATAGATCAAGGGCCAACCCGAGGCTACACCTTC

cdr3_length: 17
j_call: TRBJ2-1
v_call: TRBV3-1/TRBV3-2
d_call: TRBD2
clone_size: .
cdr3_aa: CASSHFTTSGVYNEQFF
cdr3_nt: TGTGCCAGCAGCCACTTTACCACTAGCGGGGTGTACAATGAGCAGTTCTTC

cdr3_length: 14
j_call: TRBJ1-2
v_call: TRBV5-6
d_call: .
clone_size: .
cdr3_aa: CASSFSGIVYGYTF
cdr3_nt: TGTGCCAGCAGCTTCTCCGGCATCGTCTATGGCTACACCTTC

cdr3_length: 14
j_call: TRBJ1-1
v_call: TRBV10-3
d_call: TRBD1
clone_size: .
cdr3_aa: CAIRPGQVNTEAFF
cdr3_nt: TGTGCCATCAGGCCAGGACAGGTGAACACTGAAGCTTTCTTT

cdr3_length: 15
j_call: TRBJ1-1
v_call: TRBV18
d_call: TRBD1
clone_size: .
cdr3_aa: CASSPTGLGDTEAFF
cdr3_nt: TGTGCCAGCTCACCGACAGGGCTAGGGGACACTGAAGCTTTCTTT

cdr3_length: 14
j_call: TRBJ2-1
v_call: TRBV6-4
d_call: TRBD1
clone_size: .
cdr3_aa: CASSAGGSHNEQFF
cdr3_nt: TGTGCCAGCAGCGCAGGGGGCTCGCACAATGAGCAGTTCTTC

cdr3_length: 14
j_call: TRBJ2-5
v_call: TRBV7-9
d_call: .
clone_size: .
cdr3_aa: CASSLGYEVETQYF
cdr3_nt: TGTGCCAGCAGCTTAGGCTATGAAGTAGAGACCCAGTACTTC

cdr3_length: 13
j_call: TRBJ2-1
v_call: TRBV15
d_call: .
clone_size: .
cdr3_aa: CATTESSYNEQFF
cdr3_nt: TGTGCCACCACGGAGAGCTCCTACAATGAGCAGTTCTTC

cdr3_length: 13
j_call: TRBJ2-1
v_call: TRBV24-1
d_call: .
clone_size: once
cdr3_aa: CATEGPPYNEQFF
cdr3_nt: TGTGCCACCGAGGGGCCCCCCTACAATGAGCAGTTCTTC

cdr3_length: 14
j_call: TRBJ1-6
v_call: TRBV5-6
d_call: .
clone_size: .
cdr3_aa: CASSGPWGGQPLHF
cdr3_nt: TGTGCCAGCAGCGGACCGTGGGGGGGTCAACCCCTCCACTTT

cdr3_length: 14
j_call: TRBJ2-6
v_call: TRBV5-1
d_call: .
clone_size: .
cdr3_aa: CASIVGPGANVLTF
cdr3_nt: TGCGCCAGCATTGTAGGCCCTGGGGCCAACGTCCTGACTTTC

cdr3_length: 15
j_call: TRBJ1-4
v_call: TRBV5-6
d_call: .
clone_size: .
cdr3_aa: CASSLAVSPNEKLFF
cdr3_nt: TGTGCCAGCAGCTTGGCCGTAAGCCCTAATGAAAAACTGTTTTTT

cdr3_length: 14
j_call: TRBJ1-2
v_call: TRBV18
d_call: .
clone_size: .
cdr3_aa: CASSPGGSLYGYTF
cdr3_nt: TGTGCCAGCTCACCGGGGGGCAGCCTCTATGGCTACACCTTC

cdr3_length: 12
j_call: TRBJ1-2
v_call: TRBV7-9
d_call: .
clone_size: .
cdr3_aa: CASSLVNYGYTF
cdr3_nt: TGTGCCAGCAGCTTAGTTAACTATGGCTACACCTTC

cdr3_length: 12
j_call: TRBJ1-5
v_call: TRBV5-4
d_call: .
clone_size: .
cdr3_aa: CASSIDRQPQHF
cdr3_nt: TGTGCCAGCAGCATTGACAGGCAGCCCCAGCATTTT

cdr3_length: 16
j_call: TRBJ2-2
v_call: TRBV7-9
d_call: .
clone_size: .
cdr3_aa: CASNKAGGRGTGELFF
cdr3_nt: TGTGCCAGCAACAAGGCCGGGGGGCGGGGCACCGGGGAGCTGTTTTTT

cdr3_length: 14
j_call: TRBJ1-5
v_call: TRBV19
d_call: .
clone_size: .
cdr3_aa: CASSPQYSNQPQHF
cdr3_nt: TGTGCCAGTAGTCCCCAATATAGCAATCAGCCCCAGCATTTT

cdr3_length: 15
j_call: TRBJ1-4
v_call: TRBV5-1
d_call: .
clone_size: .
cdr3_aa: CASSPGSAGVEKLFF
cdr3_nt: TGCGCCAGCAGCCCGGGCTCGGCAGGGGTTGAAAAACTGTTTTTT

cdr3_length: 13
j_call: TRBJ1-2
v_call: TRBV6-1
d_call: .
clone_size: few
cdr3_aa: CASSEYPAAGYTF
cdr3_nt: TGTGCCAGCAGTGAATATCCCGCCGCGGGCTACACCTTC

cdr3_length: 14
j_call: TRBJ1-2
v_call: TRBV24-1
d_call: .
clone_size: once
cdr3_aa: CATSPAAPNYGYTF
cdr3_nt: TGTGCCACCAGTCCGGCCGCACCGAACTATGGCTACACCTTC

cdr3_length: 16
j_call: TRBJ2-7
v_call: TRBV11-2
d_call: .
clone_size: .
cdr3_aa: CASSLEAGIGPYEQYF
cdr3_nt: TGTGCCAGCAGCTTAGAGGCAGGGATCGGTCCCTACGAGCAGTACTTC

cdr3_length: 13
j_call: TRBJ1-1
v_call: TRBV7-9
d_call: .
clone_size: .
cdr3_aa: CASSFFATYEAFF
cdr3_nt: TGTGCCAGCAGCTTCTTTGCGACCTACGAAGCTTTCTTT

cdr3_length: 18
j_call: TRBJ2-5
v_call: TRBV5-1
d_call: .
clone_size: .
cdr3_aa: CASSLRGDLYLPQETQYF
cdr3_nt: TGCGCCAGCAGCTTGAGAGGGGACCTATACCTACCCCAAGAGACCCAGTACTTC

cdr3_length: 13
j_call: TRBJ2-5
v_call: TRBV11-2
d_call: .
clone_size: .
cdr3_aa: CASSFSHQETQYF
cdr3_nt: TGTGCCAGCAGCTTTTCACATCAAGAGACCCAGTACTTC

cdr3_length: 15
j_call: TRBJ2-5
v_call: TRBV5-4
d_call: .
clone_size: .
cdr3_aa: CASSLEAASRETQYF
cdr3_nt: TGTGCCAGCAGCTTGGAGGCAGCCTCCCGGGAGACCCAGTACTTC

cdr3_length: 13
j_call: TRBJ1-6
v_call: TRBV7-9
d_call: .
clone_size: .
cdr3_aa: CASSSLYNSPLHF
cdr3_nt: TGTGCCAGCAGCTCCCTTTATAATTCACCCCTCCACTTT

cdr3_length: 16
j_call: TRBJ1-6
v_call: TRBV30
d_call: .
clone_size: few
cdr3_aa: CAWRGFEQGDNSPLHF
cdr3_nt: TGTGCCTGGAGAGGTTTTGAACAGGGAGATAATTCACCCCTCCACTTT

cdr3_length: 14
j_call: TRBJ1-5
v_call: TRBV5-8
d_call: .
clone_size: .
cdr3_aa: CASSLGHLNQPQHF
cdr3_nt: TGTGCCAGCAGCTTAGGACACCTCAATCAGCCCCAGCATTTT

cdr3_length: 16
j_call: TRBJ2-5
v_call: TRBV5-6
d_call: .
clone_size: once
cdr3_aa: CASSPDSSLTGAAQYF
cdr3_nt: TGTGCCAGCAGCCCGGACAGTTCTCTTACGGGTGCGGCCCAGTACTTC

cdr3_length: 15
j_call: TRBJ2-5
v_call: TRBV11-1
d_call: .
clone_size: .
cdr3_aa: CASSLNRSPQETQYF
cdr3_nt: TGTGCCAGCAGCTTAAACAGAAGTCCCCAAGAGACCCAGTACTTC

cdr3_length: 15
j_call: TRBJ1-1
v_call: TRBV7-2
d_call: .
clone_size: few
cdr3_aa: CASSLGGSLNTEAFF
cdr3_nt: TGTGCCAGCAGCTTAGGAGGCAGTTTGAACACTGAAGCTTTCTTT

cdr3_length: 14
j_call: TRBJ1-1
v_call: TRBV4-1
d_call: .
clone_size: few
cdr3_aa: CASSPGNTGLQAFF
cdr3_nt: TGCGCCAGCAGCCCCGGAAATACCGGGTTACAAGCTTTCTTT

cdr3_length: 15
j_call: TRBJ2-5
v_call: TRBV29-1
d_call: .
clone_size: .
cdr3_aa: CSVGWGPGAGETQYF
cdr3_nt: TGCAGCGTTGGCTGGGGACCCGGTGCGGGGGAGACCCAGTACTTC